This entry lists 21 T cell receptor beta chains sequenced from one sample in a study of CD4+ T cells in melanoma. Clones were read by immunoSEQ multiplex PCR, and TCRdb kept only the in-frame ones, dropping some. The sample carries 12,000 to 15,000 clones, about 70% recorded once. The sequencing sample was made of cells from a culture (not recorded whether cultured in vitro). All receptors derive from a human donor with melanoma.

Remarks on this clone: At one end, the junction sequence differs from germline, possibly due to a read error. The V call is TRBV5-5, the J call TRBJ2-5; D is possibly TRBD1 or TRBD2 (5 bases each). This CDR3 comprises 14 residues. CDR1 and CDR2 (germline): SGHKS, YYEKEE (reference sequence). The chain's CDR3 is CASRRLTGQATQYF. DNA of the CDR3: TGTGCCAGCAGACGTCTTACGGGGCAAGCGACCCAGTACTTC.

This chain uses TRBV5-6 with TRBJ2-7; weak D call: TRBD2 (6 bases). Trimming removed 2 bases from V and 6 bases from J, with 15 bases in between. In germline, CDR1 is SGHDT, CDR2 YYEEEE. This CDR3 region has 14 residues. The CDR3 sequence: CASSLVGGYPEQYF. The DNA for the CDR3 is TGTGCCAGCAGCTTAGTTGGAGGGTATCCCGAGCAGTACTTC.

The chain couples TRBV4-2 to TRBJ1-2, with 8 bases fitting TRBD1. V shed 1 base and J 5 bases; nucleotides not matched to a gene: 6. Per germline, CDR1 LGHNA and CDR2 YNFKEQ. This CDR3 comprises 15 residues. The CDR3 sequence: CASSQATTGEYGYTF. CDR3 nucleotide sequence: TGTGCCAGCAGCCAAGCTACGACAGGGGAGTATGGCTACACCTTC.

V is TRBV2 and J is TRBJ2-1, with D unclear. The length of the CDR3 is 16 residues. Trimming cost V 7 bases and J 4 bases, with 20 bases left between them. Germline V gene data show CDR1 as SNHLY and CDR2 as FYNNEI. CDR3: CASMDGVSLDYNEQFF. The CDR3 DNA reads TGTGCCAGCATGGACGGAGTGAGCCTCGATTACAATGAGCAGTTCTTC.

The chain couples TRBV7-2 to TRBJ1-2; tentatively, D is TRBD1 (5 bases). Trimming pared 4 bases from V and 2 bases from J, leaving 11 bases between. Per the germline V gene, CDR1 is SGHTA and CDR2 is FQGNSA. This CDR3 has 14 amino acids. CDR3: CASSSYGGNYGYTF. As DNA, the CDR3 is TGTGCCAGCAGCTCATATGGGGGGAACTATGGCTACACCTTC.

About this clone itself: This sample includes further DNA sequences coding for the same CDR3. This chain joins TRBV5-1 and TRBJ1-1; no firm D call. The length of the CDR3 is 13 residues. From germline, CDR1 is SGHRS and CDR2 YFSETQ. V lost 0 bases and J lost 4, with 7 bases in between. This CDR3 reads CASSLVPGTEAFF. The CDR3 nucleotides read TGCGCCAGCAGCTTGGTCCCGGGCACTGAAGCTTTCTTT.

V gene TRBV6-5 combines with J gene TRBJ2-7, with 7 bases that match TRBD2. In germline, CDR1 is MNHEY, CDR2 SVGAGI. This CDR3 is 14 amino acids long. The V gene end was trimmed by 5 bases and the J gene end by 7 bases; junction bases not matched to a gene: 11. CDR3 DNA sequence: TGTGCCAGCAGTAGGCGGGGCGGGGAGGGAGAGCAGTACTTC. Translating gives CASSRRGGEGEQYF.

This sequence joins TRBV7-8 and TRBJ2-5; the D gene is possibly TRBD1 (5 bases). Trimming cost V 3 bases and J 5 bases, with 10 bases left between them. The CDR3 consists of 13 residues. From germline, CDR1 is SGHVS and CDR2 FQNEAQ. Here the CDR3 DNA reads TGTGCCAGCAGCTTCTTAGGGGTTGAGACCCAGTACTTC. Its translation is CASSFLGVETQYF. Looking up the rest from reference TRBV7-8 and TRBJ2-5 gives the full variable domain: GAGVSQSPRYKVAKRGQDVALRCDPISGHVSLFWYQQALGQGPEFLTYFQNEAQLDKSGLPSDRFFAERPEGSVSTLKIQRTQQEDSAVYLCASSFLGVETQYFGPGTRLLVL.

This clone was counted a single time. This chain connects TRBV30 to TRBJ1-1, with a weak D call TRBD1 (5 bases). Germline lookup yields CDR1 GTSNPN and CDR2 SVGIG (reference sequence). CDR3 length: 15 amino acids. V shed 2 bases and J shed 6 bases, with 19 bases lying between them. The CDR3 sequence: CAWSPPGGGRAEAFF. DNA of the CDR3: TGTGCCTGGAGTCCGCCGGGGGGGGGAAGGGCTGAAGCTTTCTTT.

This rearrangement joins TRBV5-1 to TRBJ1-1, with D possibly TRBD1 on 6 matching bases. From germline, CDR1 is SGHRS and CDR2 YFSETQ. Trimming cost V 0 bases and J 4 bases, with 13 bases left between them. The length of the CDR3 is 15 residues. The CDR3 DNA follows: TGCGCCAGCAGCTTGGAGGGGGGCGCGGGCACTGAAGCTTTCTTT. Its protein product is CASSLEGGAGTEAFF.

V is TRBV5-1 and J is TRBJ2-7; D might be TRBD2 (6 bases). The CDR3 length is 15 residues. V lost 3 bases to trimming and J lost 8 bases, with 21 bases between them. Germline V CDR1 and CDR2: SGHRS, YFSETQ. In nucleotides, the CDR3 is TGCGCCAGCAGCTCGGAGGGATCGACAGCTAGGCAGCAGTACTTC. It translates to CASSSEGSTARQQYF.

The chain recombines TRBV14 with TRBJ2-3; TRBD1 might be the D (5 bases). CDR1 is SGHDN and CDR2 is FVKESK in the germline V gene. The V gene lost 0 bases and the J gene lost 0 bases, with 13 bases spanning the gap. The CDR3 consists of 17 residues. The CDR3: CASSQDPRVSSTDTQYF. The CDR3 bases are TGTGCCAGCAGCCAAGATCCCAGGGTTTCTAGCACAGATACGCAGTATTTT. Full variable domain (rest looked up from reference TRBV14 and TRBJ2-3): EAGVTQFPSHSVIEKGQTVTLRCDPISGHDNLYWYRRVMGKEIKFLLHFVKESKQDESGMPNNRFLAERTGGTYSTLKVQPAELEDSGVYFCASSQDPRVSSTDTQYFGPGTRLTVL.

This chain joins TRBV29-1 and TRBJ1-1, with D possibly TRBD1 on 6 matching bases. The V gene lost 5 bases and the J gene lost 0 bases, with 16 bases spanning the gap. Germline lookup yields CDR1 SQVTM and CDR2 ANQGSEA. This CDR3 is built from 15 residues. CDR3 DNA: TGCAGCGTTACAGGGTCCCCCCTATTGAACACTGAAGCTTTCTTT. Translation: CSVTGSPLLNTEAFF.

This chain uses TRBV5-4 with TRBJ1-1; 7 nucleotides align to TRBD1. CDR3 length: 15 amino acids. Germline V gene lookup returns CDR1 SGHNT and CDR2 YYREEE (reference sequence). The V and J ends lost 3 bases and 8 bases, in that order; junction bases with no gene match: 13. DNA for the CDR3: TGTGCCAGCAGCTCACGGACAGGAGCAAGCGCGGAAGCTTTCTTT. Residues: CASSSRTGASAEAFF.

The chain combines TRBV6-1 with TRBJ1-3; possible D gene TRBD1, 5 bases. Trimming removed 4 bases at V and 0 bases at J, with 19 bases between. Germline CDR1 MNHNS, CDR2 SASEGT. The CDR3 contains 18 residues. The DNA of the CDR3 is TGTGCCAGCAGTGGGGGTCTGGCAGGGAAAAGCTCTGGAAACACCATATATTTT. This gives the protein CASSGGLAGKSSGNTIYF.

The chain links TRBV15 to TRBJ2-5; 10 nucleotides match TRBD2. The CDR3 contains 18 residues. Germline V gives CDR1 LNHNV, CDR2 YYDKDF (reference sequence). Trimming took 0 bases from V and 5 from J; bases not matched to a gene: 12. Written as DNA, the CDR3 is TGTGCCACCAGCAGAGATCGGATTAGCGGGGGGAGAGGGGAGACCCAGTACTTC. It codes for CATSRDRISGGRGETQYF.

The chain uses TRBV11-2 and TRBJ2-2; D uncertain. Germline CDR1 reads SGHAT; CDR2 reads FQNNGV. The length of the CDR3 is 13 residues. Trimming shortened V by 3 bases and J by 2 bases, and 4 bases separated the two germline ends. Here the CDR3 DNA reads TGTGCCAGCAGCTTCGACAACACCGGGGAGCTGTTTTTT. It codes for CASSFDNTGELFF.

This chain joins TRBV6-5 and TRBJ2-7; D unclear. Trimming took off 5 bases at V and 4 bases at J, with 12 bases between the two ends. In germline, CDR1 is MNHEY, CDR2 SVGAGI. The CDR3 sequence is 13 residues long. In DNA form, the CDR3 reads TGTGCCAGCAGTGTGGATGGAAGATACGAGCAGTACTTC. Its translation: CASSVDGRYEQYF.

V gene TRBV9 combines with J gene TRBJ1-4; maybe TRBD1 (6 bases). This CDR3 contains 15 residues. V shed 0 bases and J shed 5 bases, with 11 bases lying between them. Germline CDR1 and CDR2: SGDLS and YYNGEE. CDR3 sequence (DNA): TGTGCCAGCAGCGTAGTCGGGGGGGCAAATGAAAAACTGTTTTTT. It yields the protein CASSVVGGANEKLFF.

The chain links TRBV5-1 to TRBJ1-1, with D hard to call. The length of the CDR3 is 14 residues. V shed 4 bases and J shed 0 bases, with 10 bases lying between them. Germline CDR1 is SGHRS and CDR2 is YFSETQ. The CDR3 loop is CASSQNTVNTEAFF. CDR3 sequence (DNA): TGCGCCAGCAGCCAGAACACAGTGAACACTGAAGCTTTCTTT.

In its sample, this clone was seen a few times. The chain has TRBV19 and TRBJ2-7, with D perhaps matching TRBD2 (5 bases). Germline CDR1 LNHDA, CDR2 SQIVND (reference sequence). With 1 base removed from V and 0 bases from J, the gap between germline ends came to 13 bases. The CDR3 length is 16 residues. The CDR3 DNA follows: TGTGCCAGTAGTATAGGGATGGGGAGAAGCTCCTACGAGCAGTACTTC. As protein: CASSIGMGRSSYEQYF.